This TCR beta chain was recovered during a study of blood T cell repertoires in COVID-19. Study context: Collection of acute and convalescent COVID-19 samples took place in the United States, Italy and Spain. PBMCs, B-cell-depleted T cells, or T cells were the source of the cDNA or gDNA that made up the material.

Authors' data handling: Amplification from reference gene primers served as the basis for estimated nucleated cell counts. TCRdb's copy holds only in-frame clones and misses some; the assay was immunoSEQ multiplex PCR. Clone size and the V and J calls come from that table; the DNA yielded D and trimming. The sample has some 35,000 clones, roughly 80% seen once. V was cut by 6 bases and J by 7 bases, with 19 bases left in between. Germline assignment: CDR1 SNHLY and CDR2 FYNNEI. This CDR3 is built from 16 residues. This sequence joins TRBV2 and TRBJ1-6; D is perhaps TRBD1 (6 bases). Sequencing was done on a sample of peripheral blood. The TCR originated in a middle-aged man with acute or convalescent COVID-19. The CDR3 sequence is CASRSRQASPNSPLHF. The CDR3 DNA reads TGTGCCAGCAGGTCACGACAGGCCTCGCCCAATTCACCCCTCCACTTT.